The source of this T cell receptor beta chain is a study of cytomegalovirus exposure and HLA in healthy donors. Primers included in the PCR were 60 Vbeta and 13 Jbeta primers. Profiled with immunoSEQ multiplex PCR; TCRdb holds only in-frame clones, not every one. The data hold 30,000 to 40,000 clones, with more than 85% observed a single time. Trimming removed 5 bases from V and 2 bases from J; junction bases left unmatched: 8. This CDR3 has 18 amino acids. Germline assignment: CDR1 LNHDA and CDR2 SQIVND (reference sequence). The specimen sequenced was PBMCs. The chain links TRBV19 to TRBJ2-1; TRBD2 agrees at 14 bases. The receptor's source is a woman aged 18-35 years in good health and CMV-seronegative. The CDR3 here is CASSAGTSGSRTYNEQFF. DNA for the CDR3: TGTGCCAGTAGTGCCGGGACTAGCGGGAGTAGGACCTACAATGAGCAGTTCTTC. The full variable domain, with the rest looked up from reference TRBV19 and TRBJ2-1, is DGGITQSPKYLFRKEGQNVTLSCEQNLNHDAMYWYRQDPGQGLRLIYYSQIVNDFQKGDIAEGYSVSREKKESFPLTVTSAQKNPTAFYLCASSAGTSGSRTYNEQFFGPGTRLTVL.